The text below deals with one T cell receptor beta chain. Antigen unknown. This table comes from immunoSEQ multiplex PCR, and its TCRdb copy is limited to in-frame clones, with some not included. The sample holds approximately 29,000 clones; 70% to 80% are singletons and the top ten take over 12%. The source of the sample is a study of OX40 agonist ivuxolimab in advanced cancers. As for the study in general: An agonistic anti-OX40 (CD134) antibody, ivuxolimab, was used to treat the patients.

Study results and limitations: At doses 0.1 to 3.0 mg/kg, CD4+ and CD8+ clones expanded.

The germline V gene has CDR1 SGHRS and CDR2 YFSETQ. There are 16 residues in the CDR3. V shed 4 bases and J shed 0 bases, with 17 bases lying between them. This TCR was recovered from an adult with an advanced solid tumor such as melanoma, head and neck, liver or kidney cancer. Material: CD4+ or CD8+ T cells sorted from blood, obtained in a trial of the OX40 agonist ivuxolimab. V gene TRBV5-1 combines with J gene TRBJ2-7; tentatively, D is TRBD1 (5 bases). The CDR3 bases are TGCGCCAGCAGCCGTACCACACGACAGACCTCCTACGAGCAGTACTTC. Protein sequence: CASSRTTRQTSYEQYF.